One sample yielded the 25 T cell receptor beta chains listed below, sequenced in a study of blood T cell repertoires in COVID-19. The table came from immunoSEQ multiplex PCR; TCRdb's copy has only in-frame clones and leaves some out. The sample lists 200,000 to 250,000 clones; nearly 90% were seen once. The specimen was PBMCs or T cells enriched from blood (not recorded which). Receptors originate from a man aged 25 to 40 who had been exposed to COVID-19.

This clone turned up a few times. This chain uses TRBV5-1 with TRBJ1-1, with a tentative D call TRBD1 (5 bases). The V end lost 1 base, the J end lost 6 bases, and 10 bases lay between the germline ends. CDR1 is SGHRS and CDR2 is YFSETQ in the germline V gene. The CDR3 is 13 residues long. CDR3: CASSLTTEAEAFF. CDR3 DNA: TGCGCCAGCAGCTTGACGACAGAGGCTGAAGCTTTCTTT.

The V call is TRBV5-6, the J call TRBJ2-2; D not resolved. Germline loops: CDR1 SGHDT, CDR2 YYEEEE. The CDR3 is made up of 16 amino acids. Trimming removed 0 bases from V and 6 bases from J, with 15 bases in between. The CDR3 region is CASSLEVASVSGELFF. For the CDR3, the DNA is TGTGCCAGCAGCTTGGAGGTAGCAAGTGTCTCCGGGGAGCTGTTTTTT.

The rearrangement uses TRBV5-1 and TRBJ2-7; D remains unclear. CDR1 is SGHRS, CDR2 YFSETQ, per germline. The CDR3 contains 11 residues. V was trimmed by 5 bases and J by 2 bases, leaving 5 bases between them. The CDR3 region has the DNA TGCGCCAGCAGGGGCCCCTACGAGCAGTACTTC. Its translation is CASRGPYEQYF. Full variable domain (rest looked up from reference TRBV5-1 and TRBJ2-7): KAGVTQTPRYLIKTRGQQVTLSCSPISGHRSVSWYQQTPGQGLQFLFEYFSETQRNKGNFPGRFSGRQFSNSRSEMNVSTLELGDSALYLCASRGPYEQYFGPGTRLTVT.

About this clone itself: A junction boundary mismatches the germline segment, possibly from a read error. The rearrangement links TRBV27 to TRBJ1-2; 10 nucleotides agree with TRBD1. The V gene's germline CDR1 is MNHEY and CDR2 SMNVEV (reference sequence). This CDR3 has 13 amino acids. For the CDR3, the DNA is TGTGCCAGCATCACACCGGGACAGGGGAGCCTTCACTTC. Its translation is CASITPGQGSLHF.

This chain joins TRBV6-1 and TRBJ1-5; 10 bases line up with TRBD1. With 4 bases clipped from V and 7 bases from J, the junction kept 10 bases outside the gene matches. The CDR3 is 16 residues long. CDR1 is MNHNS and CDR2 is SASEGT in the germline V gene. CDR3: CASSGDRGIGFQPQHF. CDR3 DNA: TGTGCCAGCAGTGGGGACAGGGGCATCGGCTTCCAGCCCCAGCATTTT.

This chain joins TRBV2 and TRBJ2-2; 14 nucleotides agree with TRBD2. Germline loops: CDR1 SNHLY, CDR2 FYNNEI. Trimming removed 7 bases from V and 6 bases from J; junction bases left unmatched: 16. This CDR3 contains 19 residues. The CDR3 reads CASMTIRTSGGRRAGELFF. The CDR3 coding sequence is TGTGCCAGCATGACCATAAGGACTAGCGGGGGGCGGCGGGCCGGGGAGCTGTTTTTT.

The chain recombines TRBV18 with TRBJ1-4; TRBD1 matches 10 bases. J gave up 8 bases and V 2 bases, and 8 bases lay outside the gene matches. The CDR3 contains 16 residues. Germline V lookup: CDR1 KGHSH, CDR2 LQKENI. CDR3 in DNA: TGTGCCAGCTCACCAGTTATCGGACAGGGGGACGAAAAACTGTTTTTT. This encodes CASSPVIGQGDEKLFF.

The rearrangement links TRBV4-1 to TRBJ2-1; 8 nucleotides agree with TRBD2. Losses at the gene ends were 0 bases for V and 6 bases for J; bases not matched to a gene: 7. The CDR3 has 16 residues. CDR1 is MGHRA and CDR2 is YSYEKL in the germline V gene. DNA for the CDR3: TGCGCCAGCAGCCAAGATGGGCGGGGGGTCGGCAATGAGCAGTTCTTC. Translated: CASSQDGRGVGNEQFF.

This sequence joins TRBV5-1 and TRBJ2-7; no clear D gene. CDR3 length: 13 residues. V lost 2 bases and J 3 bases, leaving 9 bases between the germline ends. Germline CDR1 SGHRS, CDR2 YFSETQ. CDR3 DNA: TGCGCCAGCAGCTTAGACCGACTCTACGAGCAGTACTTC. It yields the protein CASSLDRLYEQYF. Using reference TRBV5-1 and TRBJ2-7 for the parts outside the CDR3, the full variable domain is KAGVTQTPRYLIKTRGQQVTLSCSPISGHRSVSWYQQTPGQGLQFLFEYFSETQRNKGNFPGRFSGRQFSNSRSEMNVSTLELGDSALYLCASSLDRLYEQYFGPGTRLTVT.

The chain carries TRBV3-1 (or the pseudogene TRBV3-2) and TRBJ2-1; D may be TRBD2 (5 bases). V was trimmed by 6 bases and J by 0 bases, leaving 12 bases between them. The CDR3 has 15 amino acids. Germline lookup yields CDR1 LGHDT and CDR2 YNNKEL (reference sequence). CDR3 DNA: TGTGCCAGCAGAACAAGCGGAAGCTCCTACAATGAGCAGTTCTTC. Protein product: CASRTSGSSYNEQFF.

The chain is built from TRBV13 and TRBJ2-7; TRBD1 is a possible D gene (6 bases). This CDR3 is 14 amino acids long. Germline CDR1 reads PRHDT; CDR2 reads FYEKMQ (reference sequence). Trimming cost V 6 bases and J 2 bases, with 14 bases left between them. The DNA for the CDR3 is TGTGCCAGCAGTTACGGACAGAATCCCTACGAGCAGTACTTC. Its translation: CASSYGQNPYEQYF. The full variable domain, completed using reference TRBV13 and TRBJ2-7, is AAGVIQSPRHLIKEKRETATLKCYPIPRHDTVYWYQQGPGQDPQFLISFYEKMQSDKGSIPDRFSAQQFSDYHSELNMSSLELGDSALYFCASSYGQNPYEQYFGPGTRLTVT.

The rearrangement links TRBV19 to TRBJ1-1; 9 bases match TRBD1. CDR1 is LNHDA and CDR2 is SQIVND in the germline V gene (reference sequence). V lost 6 bases and J lost 2; bases outside the gene matches: 1. This CDR3 is 13 amino acids long. The CDR3 spells CASRDRGNTEAFF. The CDR3 nucleotides read TGTGCCAGTAGGGACAGGGGAAACACTGAAGCTTTCTTT. The whole variable domain, remainder taken from reference TRBV19 and TRBJ1-1, is DGGITQSPKYLFRKEGQNVTLSCEQNLNHDAMYWYRQDPGQGLRLIYYSQIVNDFQKGDIAEGYSVSREKKESFPLTVTSAQKNPTAFYLCASRDRGNTEAFFGQGTRLTVV.

V is TRBV5-1 and J is TRBJ1-1; weak D call: TRBD1 (6 bases). The germline V gene encodes CDR1 SGHRS and CDR2 YFSETQ. Trimming left V 7 bases short and J 0 bases short, with 13 bases between. This CDR3 has 14 residues. The CDR3 sequence: CASGLGGMNTEAFF. The CDR3 DNA reads TGCGCCAGCGGCCTAGGGGGAATGAACACTGAAGCTTTCTTT.

The chain uses TRBV3-1 (or the pseudogene TRBV3-2) and TRBJ1-2; 7 nucleotides match TRBD1. V lost 0 bases, J lost 7 bases, and 14 bases stayed unmatched. This CDR3 is built from 17 residues. Germline values: CDR1 LGHDT, CDR2 YNNKEL (reference sequence). The CDR3 coding sequence is TGTGCCAGCAGCCAAGACTGGACAGGATGTGAACTATGTGGCTACACCTTC. This gives the protein CASSQDWTGCELCGYTF.

The genes are TRBV4-2 and TRBJ2-2; TRBD2 aligns across 8 bases. The V gene end was trimmed by 2 bases and the J gene end by 3 bases; junction bases not matched to a gene: 11. Germline V lookup: CDR1 LGHNA, CDR2 YNFKEQ. This CDR3 contains 18 residues. CDR3 sequence: CASSQTYGAAGDTGELFF. The CDR3 nucleotides are TGTGCCAGCAGCCAAACTTATGGAGCAGCGGGGGACACCGGGGAGCTGTTTTTT.

The chain is built from TRBV2 and TRBJ2-3, with a weak D call TRBD2 (6 bases). CDR3 length: 14 amino acids. V dropped 7 bases and J dropped 3 bases, with 14 bases sitting between them. Germline lookup yields CDR1 SNHLY and CDR2 FYNNEI. This CDR3 is CASKIPAGTDTQYF. As DNA, the CDR3 is TGTGCCAGCAAGATTCCAGCGGGTACAGATACGCAGTATTTT.

This sequence joins TRBV9 and TRBJ2-1; 9 bases line up with TRBD2. V was clipped by 2 bases and J by 3 bases; unmatched bases: 6. This CDR3 has 16 amino acids. CDR1 is SGDLS and CDR2 is YYNGEE in the germline V gene. The CDR3 sequence: CASSVLAGLHYNEQFF. The CDR3 region has the DNA TGTGCCAGCAGCGTTCTAGCGGGACTCCACTACAATGAGCAGTTCTTC.

The chain carries TRBV7-9 and TRBJ1-4, with D unresolved. From germline, CDR1 is SEHNR and CDR2 FQNEAQ (reference sequence). The CDR3 covers 13 residues. The V end was cut by 2 bases, the J end by 4 bases, with 5 bases between. The chain's CDR3 is CASSLSVNEKLFF. CDR3 sequence (DNA): TGTGCCAGCAGCTTATCGGTTAATGAAAAACTGTTTTTT.

The rearrangement uses TRBV29-1 and TRBJ2-3; a weak D match, TRBD1 (6 bases). CDR1 and CDR2 (germline): SQVTM, ANQGSEA. Trimming shortened V by 7 bases and J by 2 bases, and 16 bases separated the two germline ends. The CDR3 is 14 amino acids. The CDR3 is CSACVDRITDTQYF. CDR3 nucleotide sequence: TGCAGCGCATGCGTCGACAGGATCACAGATACGCAGTATTTT.

The gene calls are TRBV14 and TRBJ2-2, with 7 nucleotides matching TRBD2. Trimming removed 2 bases from V and 5 bases from J; junction bases left unmatched: 5. This CDR3 comprises 15 residues. Looked up from germline, CDR1 is SGHDN and CDR2 is FVKESK. The CDR3 sequence is CASSQSWGGTGELFF. As DNA, the CDR3 is TGTGCCAGCAGCCAAAGCTGGGGGGGGACCGGGGAGCTGTTTTTT.

The rearrangement links TRBV15 to TRBJ1-5; no clear D. This CDR3 is built from 18 residues. Trimming removed 0 bases from V and 7 bases from J, with 22 bases in between. The germline gives CDR1 LNHNV, CDR2 YYDKDF (reference sequence). Written as DNA, the CDR3 is TGTGCCACCAGCAGAGATCAGCGACTGGGTCTCTCATCCCAGCCCCAGCATTTT. This gives the protein CATSRDQRLGLSSQPQHF.

The CDR3 loop is CASSLDSDYYNEQFF. CDR3 sequence (DNA): TGTGCCAGCAGCTTAGATTCCGACTACTACAATGAGCAGTTCTTC. The chain combines TRBV11-2 with TRBJ2-1; weak D call: TRBD2 (5 bases). V lost 0 bases and J lost 3, with 9 bases in between. Per the germline V gene, CDR1 is SGHAT and CDR2 is FQNNGV. This CDR3 is built from 15 residues.

The V call is TRBV7-2, the J call TRBJ2-7, with 8 nucleotides matching TRBD2. The CDR3 is 15 residues long. Germline V gene sequence: CDR1 SGHTA, CDR2 FQGNSA. The V and J ends lost 5 bases and 3 bases, in that order; junction bases with no gene match: 9. The CDR3 here is CASSPERGRHYEQYF. The CDR3 DNA reads TGTGCCAGCAGCCCCGAGCGGGGGCGCCACTACGAGCAGTACTTC.

J is TRBJ2-2 and V is TRBV4-3; 8 nucleotides agree with TRBD1. V dropped 1 base and J dropped 5; count of bases not matched to a gene: 3. The CDR3 is made up of 15 amino acids. The germline CDR1 and CDR2 sequences are LGHNA and YSLEER. CDR3 nucleotide sequence: TGCGCCAGCAGCCAAGCCACAGGGGGGACCGGGGAGCTGTTTTTT. Its translation: CASSQATGGTGELFF.

V usage is TRBV27 and J usage is TRBJ1-2; D is undetermined. Germline values: CDR1 MNHEY, CDR2 SMNVEV (reference sequence). This CDR3 region has 12 residues. Trimming removed 3 bases from V and 7 bases from J, with 9 bases in between. CDR3 loop: CASSFEGGGYTF. The CDR3 nucleotides read TGTGCCAGCAGTTTTGAAGGAGGTGGCTACACCTTC.